This T cell receptor beta chain was identified during a study of shared clonotypes between healthy human individuals. Study overall: The study drew on a couple of women and a few men aged 18 to 49 as donors. Study-level findings and limits: Large depth notwithstanding, sorted-subset sequencing proved incomplete by rarefaction.

The CDR3 length is 15 residues. Per germline, CDR1 LGHNA and CDR2 YSLEER. Trimming took off 4 bases at V and 6 bases at J, with 17 bases between the two ends. In this sample, this clone turned up once. Its specificity is not known. Only in-frame clones appear in the TCRdb table, and some are missing; sequencing was by immunoSEQ multiplex PCR. Of over a million clones in the sample, roughly 96% were seen once. The rearrangement links TRBV4-3 to TRBJ2-3, with D perhaps TRBD1 or TRBD2 (6 bases each). Sample: naive CD4+ T cells sorted from blood. Subset described: CD45RA+ positively selected. The receptor comes from a man aged 30 to 45 in good health. The CDR3 protein is CASSRLQQGGDTQYF. In nucleotides, the CDR3 is TGCGCCAGCAGCCGCCTCCAACAGGGAGGCGATACGCAGTATTTT.